This TCR beta chain was found in a study of blood T cell repertoires in COVID-19. In the original analysis: From reference gene primer amplification, estimates of nucleated cell counts were derived. TCRdb's table, derived via immunoSEQ multiplex PCR, lists solely in-frame clones and lacks some. The V and J calls and clone size were taken over from that table, and D and trimming were inferred from the DNA. The table lists tens of thousands of clones, roughly 90% of them singletons. The trim removed 5 bases at V and 2 bases at J, leaving 9 bases unmatched. Germline V gene sequence: CDR1 SGHVS, CDR2 FQNEAQ. The length of the CDR3 is 15 residues.

The TCR originated in a human donor in a cohort sampled during active COVID-19. The chain carries TRBV7-8 and TRBJ2-7; 7 positions agree with TRBD2. The specimen sequenced was peripheral blood. CDR3 nucleotide sequence: TGTGCCAGCAGCCTGCGGACTAGTTTAACCTACGAGCAGTACTTC. This translates into CASSLRTSLTYEQYF.